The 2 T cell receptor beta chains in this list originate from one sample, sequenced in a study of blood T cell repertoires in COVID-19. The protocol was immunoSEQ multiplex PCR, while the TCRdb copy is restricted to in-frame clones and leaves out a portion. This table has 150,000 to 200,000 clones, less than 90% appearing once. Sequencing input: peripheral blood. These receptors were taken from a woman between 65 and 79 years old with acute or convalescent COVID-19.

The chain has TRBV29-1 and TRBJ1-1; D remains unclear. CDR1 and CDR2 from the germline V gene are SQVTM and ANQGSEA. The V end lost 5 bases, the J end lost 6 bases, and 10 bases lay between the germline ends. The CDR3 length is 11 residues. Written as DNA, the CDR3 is TGCAGCGTTTTTACGAGCGCTGAAGCTTTCTTT. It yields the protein CSVFTSAEAFF.

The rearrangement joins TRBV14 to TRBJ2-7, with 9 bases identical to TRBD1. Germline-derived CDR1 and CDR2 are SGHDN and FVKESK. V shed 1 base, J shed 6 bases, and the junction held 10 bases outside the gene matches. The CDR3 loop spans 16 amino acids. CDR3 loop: CASSQVGPDRGGEQYF. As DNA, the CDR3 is TGTGCCAGCAGCCAAGTCGGGCCGGACAGGGGTGGCGAGCAGTACTTC.